Following are 12 T cell receptor beta chains from one sample sequenced in a study of neurological immune-mediated disorders. MiXCR was run by TCRdb on the 5' RACE reads, yielding one entry per CDR3 protein. The table includes some 76,000 distinct CDR3 sequences, about 3% detected once. The sequencing sample was made of PBMCs. These receptor sequences come from a woman between 50 and 59 years old with multiple sclerosis.

This clonotype was observed many times. The genes are TRBV5-1 and TRBJ2-5; 8 positions agree with TRBD2. This CDR3 comprises 13 residues. Per germline, CDR1 SGHRS and CDR2 YFSETQ. J was trimmed by 6 bases and V by 4 bases; bases with no gene match: 5. The CDR3 loop is CASSAPGGQTQYF. The DNA of the CDR3 is TGCGCCAGCAGCGCCCCGGGAGGGCAGACCCAGTACTTC.

This clonotype showed up just a few times. The gene calls are TRBV20-1 and TRBJ2-5, with TRBD2 matching over 8 bases. This CDR3 spans 14 amino acids. CDR1 is DFQATT and CDR2 is SNEGSKA in the germline V gene (reference sequence). V was pared by 1 base and J by 5 bases, with 6 bases of the junction left unmatched. The DNA for the CDR3 is TGCAGTGCTAGAGTCTGGACTAGCCGGGAGACCCAGTACTTC. As protein: CSARVWTSRETQYF.

This clonotype occurred many times. The chain has TRBV20-1 and TRBJ2-1, with 12 bases identical to TRBD2. This CDR3 is built from 14 residues. Germline V gene data show CDR1 as DFQATT and CDR2 as SNEGSKA (reference sequence). With V trimmed by 6 bases and J by 7 bases, 7 bases remained unmatched. Here the CDR3 DNA reads TGCAGTGCAAGACTAGCGGGAGTACGAAATGAGCAGTTCTTC. Translated, it gives CSARLAGVRNEQFF.

This clonotype was seen repeatedly, ten times or more. The chain employs TRBV5-1 and TRBJ2-7; possibly TRBD2 for D (5 bases). Trimming shortened V by 0 bases and J by 4 bases, and 8 bases separated the two germline ends. The CDR3 is 13 amino acids. Per the germline V gene, CDR1 is SGHRS and CDR2 is YFSETQ. CDR3 region: CASSLVGEYEQYF. In DNA, the CDR3 is TGCGCCAGCAGCTTGGTGGGAGAGTACGAGCAGTACTTC.

This clonotype was detected ten times or more. The chain carries TRBV28 and TRBJ2-7; D ambiguous. Germline CDR1 reads MDHEN; CDR2 reads SYDVKM. V lost 7 bases to trimming and J lost 0 bases, with 16 bases between them. This CDR3 has 15 amino acids. CDR3 amino acids: CASTIRSISSYEQYF. The CDR3 nucleotides are TGTGCCAGCACCATTAGGTCTATAAGCTCCTACGAGCAGTACTTC.

The chain couples TRBV20-1 to TRBJ1-5, with D unclear. Trimming took 7 bases from V and 3 from J, leaving 13 bases between them. This CDR3 is built from 13 residues. Germline CDR1 DFQATT, CDR2 SNEGSKA (reference sequence). This chain's CDR3 is CSDGGKPNQPQHF. The CDR3 DNA reads TGCAGTGATGGAGGAAAGCCCAATCAGCCCCAGCATTTT.

In its sample, this clonotype was seen many times. V is TRBV29-1 and J is TRBJ1-1; the D gene is possibly TRBD1 (5 bases). Between the trimmed V and J ends, which lost 3 bases and 5 bases, there was a span of 16 bases. CDR1 SQVTM and CDR2 ANQGSEA come from the germline V gene. This CDR3 has 14 amino acids. This CDR3 is CSVEVMGGGTEAFF. DNA of the CDR3: TGCAGCGTTGAGGTCATGGGGGGAGGTACTGAAGCTTTCTTT.

In this sample, this clonotype turned up many times. The chain uses TRBV7-9 and TRBJ2-7, with D hard to call. The CDR3 runs 13 residues. V was pared by 0 bases and J by 6 bases, with 9 bases between. Germline assignment: CDR1 SEHNR and CDR2 FQNEAQ (reference sequence). CDR3 protein: CASSLAGIGEQYV. As DNA, the CDR3 is TGTGCCAGCAGCTTAGCAGGGATCGGCGAGCAGTACGTC.

This clonotype came up a few times. The chain employs TRBV3-1 and TRBJ2-3; D is possibly TRBD2 (5 bases). The CDR3 runs to 13 residues. The V and J ends lost 6 bases and 11 bases respectively, with 18 bases between them. Germline V gene lookup returns CDR1 LGHDT and CDR2 YNNKEL (reference sequence). The CDR3 reads CASSDVDWGEQYF. Here the CDR3 DNA reads TGTGCCAGCAGTGACGTCGACTGGGGAGAGCAGTATTTT.

Ten or more counts support this clonotype. The chain carries TRBV6-2 or TRBV6-3 and TRBJ2-7, with D unclear. The CDR3 is made up of 13 amino acids. Germline values: CDR1 MNHEY, CDR2 SVGEGT. The V gene lost 2 bases and the J gene lost 1 base, with 6 bases spanning the gap. The CDR3 DNA is TGTGCCAGCAGTTACGCAAGGTCCTACGAGCAGTACGTC. Its protein is CASSYARSYEQYV.

Ten or more counts support this clonotype. The V call is TRBV5-1, the J call TRBJ2-3, with D perhaps TRBD1 or TRBD2 (6 bases each). The CDR3 spans 16 residues. V was cut by 4 bases and J by 2 bases, with 17 bases left in between. Per the germline V gene, CDR1 is SGHRS and CDR2 is YFSETQ. The CDR3 nucleotides read TGCGCCAGCAGCGTGGATGGGGGGCCAATCACAGATACGCAGTATTTT. Protein product: CASSVDGGPITDTQYF.

This clonotype was seen ten or more times. The rearrangement uses TRBV7-9 and TRBJ1-1; the D is unclear. The CDR3 sequence is 16 residues long. Germline-derived CDR1 and CDR2 are SEHNR and FQNEAQ (reference sequence). Trimming stripped 1 base from V and 0 bases from J, with 12 bases between. CDR3 sequence (DNA): TGTGCCAGCAGCTTAGGGGTCGGTGCCATGAACACTGAAGCTTTCTTT. Translating it yields CASSLGVGAMNTEAFF.